The T cell receptor beta chain described here comes from a study of early T cells in non-severe SARS-CoV-2 infection. Study at large: RNA in bulk from unsorted whole blood was sequenced, and chains were unpaired.

This clonotype was counted at least ten times. TCRdb itself ran the 5' RACE reads through MiXCR, one entry per CDR3 protein. The sample shows 30,000 to 35,000 distinct CDR3 sequences, approximately 7.1% of them seen only once. Material: whole blood, obtained at baseline. This sequence was found in an adult who was a healthcare worker with PCR-confirmed SARS-CoV-2 infection or an uninfected control (not recorded which).

The CDR3 DNA is TGCGCCAGCAGCTTAGCCGAGGGGCTAGCTTTCTTT. It is translated as CASSLAEGLAFF. The chain employs TRBV5-1 and TRBJ1-1, with D possibly matching TRBD1 (5 bases). V lost 2 bases to trimming and J lost 10 bases, with 12 bases between them. The CDR3 runs 12 residues. Germline V gene sequence: CDR1 SGHRS, CDR2 YFSETQ.